A single TCR beta chain is shown here with its context. Its cognate antigen is unknown. The sample belongs to a study of graft-versus-host responses after intestinal transplantation. Study summary: Transplants given to recipients were multivisceral, liver-intestinal, or isolated intestinal. Study-wide points: Recipient marrow contained GvH clones, some of which appeared first in ileum or blood. Early post-transplant falls in HvG clones accompanied the peak levels of circulating GvH clones.

Clones were sequenced by immunoSEQ multiplex PCR, and TCRdb holds only the in-frame ones, with some missing. There are 90,000 to 150,000 clones in the sample; around 96% occur only once, and over 2.5% lies in the top ten. With 5 bases removed from V and 3 bases from J, the gap between germline ends came to 20 bases. This CDR3 contains 16 residues. Germline loops: CDR1 SGHVS, CDR2 FNYEAQ. Specimen: unstimulated CD8+ T cells sorted from spleen or lymph node cells, collected before intestinal transplant. The TCR sequence derives from a human donor who received an intestinal transplant. The chain carries TRBV7-6 and TRBJ2-7; D perhaps matches TRBD2 (7 bases). DNA of the CDR3: TGTGCCAGCAGCCCGGGGGGCGGGAGTTTGGTCTACGAGCAGTACTTC. Its translation: CASSPGGGSLVYEQYF.